This entry lists 21 T cell receptor beta chains sequenced from one sample in a study of T cells expressing NK-cell markers. No DNA is given; TCRdb re-called the 5' RACE reads and lists each CDR3 protein once. This repertoire includes hundreds of thousands of distinct CDR3 sequences. The sequencing input was blood T cells: a sorted CD56 or NKG2C T cell subset, CD4+ or CD8+ T cells, or bulk PBMC T cells (not recorded which). Receptors were obtained from a man aged 18-70 years in good health.

This chain uses TRBV5-4 with TRBJ2-5; TCRdb calls TRBD2, which cannot be checked without DNA. The CDR3 length is 16 residues. CDR1 SGHNT and CDR2 YYREEE come from the germline V gene (reference sequence). The CDR3: CASTFRSGGAQETQYF.

J is TRBJ1-5 and V is TRBV20-1. Germline-derived CDR1 and CDR2 are DFQATT and SNEGSKA (reference sequence). The CDR3 covers 16 residues. The CDR3 region is CSARDLSARPYQPQHF.

The J gene is TRBJ2-2, the V gene TRBV11-2. From germline, CDR1 is SGHAT and CDR2 FQNNGV. The CDR3 extends over 13 amino acids. CDR3 region: CASSLVSIGELFF. The variable domain in full, completed from reference TRBV11-2 and TRBJ2-2, reads EAGVAQSPRYKIIEKRQSVAFWCNPISGHATLYWYQQILGQGPKLLIQFQNNGVVDDSQLPKDRFSAERLKGVDSTLKIQPAKLEDSAVYLCASSLVSIGELFFGEGSRLTVL.

The rearrangement uses TRBV3-1 and TRBJ1-4; TCRdb reports TRBD1, a call that lacks DNA to check it against. Germline V lookup: CDR1 LGHDT, CDR2 YNNKEL (reference sequence). This CDR3 spans 15 amino acids. The CDR3 sequence is CASSQDGQANEKLFF.

The chain carries TRBV12-3 or TRBV12-4 and TRBJ2-2; the TRBD1 assignment by TCRdb is unverifiable without DNA. This CDR3 region has 14 residues. CDR3 sequence reads: CASSPGTTTGELFF.

The chain couples TRBV5-5 to TRBJ2-1; no DNA is available, so the TRBD1 call from TCRdb remains unchecked. The CDR3 spans 17 residues. Germline loops: CDR1 SGHKS, CDR2 YYEKEE (reference sequence). CDR3 residues: CASSQRPGQGTYNEQFF.

The J gene is TRBJ2-2, the V gene TRBV27; the D gene TCRdb calls, TRBD1, cannot be checked with no DNA. The CDR3 spans 14 residues. Per the germline V gene, CDR1 is MNHEY and CDR2 is SMNVEV (reference sequence). The CDR3 sequence: CASSLKTDTGELFF.

The chain uses TRBV7-6 and TRBJ2-2; TCRdb reports TRBD2, a call that lacks DNA to check it against. This CDR3 comprises 17 residues. Per the germline V gene, CDR1 is SGHVS and CDR2 is FNYEAQ. The CDR3 reads CASSPHASRSNTGELFF.

The chain carries TRBV29-1 and TRBJ1-1. The germline V gene has CDR1 SQVTM and CDR2 ANQGSEA. The CDR3 loop spans 16 amino acids. The CDR3: CSVRDLPWSENTEAFF.

The rearrangement uses TRBV7-3 and TRBJ1-2. CDR1 and CDR2 (germline): SGHTA, FQGTGA. The CDR3 is 14 amino acids. CDR3 region: CASSLTMWGSGYTF. The whole variable domain, filled in from reference TRBV7-3 and TRBJ1-2, reads GAGVSQTPSNKVTEKGKYVELRCDPISGHTALYWYRQSLGQGPEFLIYFQGTGAADDSGLPNDRFFAVRPEGSVSTLKIQRTERGDSAVYLCASSLTMWGSGYTFGSGTRLTVV.

This chain connects TRBV27 to TRBJ1-5; TCRdb names TRBD1, which stays unverified in the absence of DNA. There are 17 residues in the CDR3. Germline V CDR1 and CDR2: MNHEY, SMNVEV (reference sequence). The CDR3 spells CASSPRLTGNLGQPQHF.

The V call is TRBV2, the J call TRBJ2-2; TCRdb lists TRBD1, though no DNA is available to test this call. Germline V lookup: CDR1 SNHLY, CDR2 FYNNEI. The length of the CDR3 is 14 residues. CDR3: CASTPSGRAGELFF.

The chain recombines TRBV11-1 with TRBJ2-1. CDR1 and CDR2 (germline): SGHAT, FQDESV (reference sequence). The CDR3 is 13 residues long. CDR3 sequence: CASSLRNTNEQFF.

The J gene is TRBJ2-4, the V gene TRBV6-6. The CDR3 consists of 11 residues. Germline loops: CDR1 MNHNY, CDR2 SVGAGI (reference sequence). CDR3 sequence: CASTTENIQYF.

The chain uses TRBV6-1 and TRBJ2-2; the TRBD2 assignment by TCRdb is unverifiable without DNA. The CDR3 loop spans 16 amino acids. In germline, CDR1 is MNHNS, CDR2 SASEGT. CDR3 sequence reads: CASRSPGLAATGELFF.

This rearrangement joins TRBV19 to TRBJ2-1; checking the TCRdb D call of TRBD1 is not possible without DNA. This CDR3 region has 16 residues. Germline V gene data show CDR1 as LNHDA and CDR2 as SQIVND (reference sequence). CDR3 residues: CASSTRQGKRYNEQFF.

V gene TRBV7-2 combines with J gene TRBJ2-7; without DNA, the TCRdb call of TRBD1 cannot be checked. Per germline, CDR1 SGHTA and CDR2 FQGNSA. CDR3 length: 15 residues. CDR3 loop: CASSPTVGQGYEQYF.

V gene TRBV7-6 combines with J gene TRBJ2-7; TCRdb names TRBD1, which stays unverified in the absence of DNA. This CDR3 spans 14 amino acids. Looked up from germline, CDR1 is SGHVS and CDR2 is FNYEAQ. The CDR3 here is CASSLRQGRGEQYF.

V and J are TRBV10-3 and TRBJ2-7; there is no DNA to check the TCRdb D call of TRBD1. The CDR3 loop spans 12 amino acids. Germline values: CDR1 ENHRY, CDR2 SYGVKD. CDR3 residues: CAIRGRDHEQYF.

The chain is built from TRBV20-1 and TRBJ2-6. The length of the CDR3 is 13 residues. Germline V lookup: CDR1 DFQATT, CDR2 SNEGSKA (reference sequence). The CDR3 spells CSARLSGANVLTF.

The V and J genes are TRBV20-1 and TRBJ2-1; the D call from TCRdb, TRBD2, cannot be confirmed without DNA. CDR3 length equals 16 residues. Germline-derived CDR1 and CDR2 are DFQATT and SNEGSKA (reference sequence). CDR3 sequence reads: CSAPPREGTSYNEQFF.